This T cell receptor beta chain was identified in a study of T-cell reconstitution after alpha-beta-depleted transplantation in children. Study outcomes and limitations: Newly made T cells mostly supplied T-cell counts and diversity one year after transplant. Recipient T cells and thymic progenitors that survived were the source of the high TCRbeta diversity seen at day 60 in some patients.

The CDR3 runs to 14 residues. The V gene end was trimmed by 7 bases and the J gene end by 7 bases; junction bases not matched to a gene: 9. CDR1 is SGHTA, CDR2 FQGNSA, per germline. This clonotype was counted a few times. The antigen remains unidentified. The TCRbeta library was prepared with unique molecular identifiers. A single record per CDR3 protein comes from TCRdb applying MiXCR to the PCR reads. Of around 670,000 distinct CDR3 sequences in the sample, approximately 14% were seen once. This specimen was PBMCs, taken before TCRalphabeta/CD19-depleted stem cell transplant. The rearrangement joins TRBV7-2 to TRBJ1-4, with 7 bases that match TRBD1. The TCR comes from a girl aged 2 to 9 with congenital amegakaryocytic thrombocytopenia, due to receive a stem cell transplant. CDR3 bases: TGTGCCAGCACCCCTCAGACAGGGACTGAAAAACTGTTTTTT. Residues: CASTPQTGTEKLFF.